The next 21 T cell receptor beta chains were all read from a single sample in a study of technical replicates of blood from several donors. Clones were sequenced by immunoSEQ multiplex PCR, and TCRdb holds only the in-frame ones, with some missing. The data contain roughly 72,000 clones, roughly 96% of them seen just once; the ten biggest clones take up roughly 0.35%. The sample comprised T cells isolated from PBMCs. Receptor source: a human donor in good health.

The J gene is TRBJ1-1, the V gene TRBV6-1; D gene unclear. Trimming removed 5 bases at V and 7 bases at J, with 11 bases between. Germline V gives CDR1 MNHNS, CDR2 SASEGT. The CDR3 has 12 residues. CDR3 amino acids: CASSSWGGEAFF. CDR3 coding DNA: TGTGCCAGCAGTTCTTGGGGAGGTGAAGCTTTCTTT.

The chain is built from TRBV25-1 and TRBJ1-2; D gene ambiguous. The CDR3 length is 11 residues. The V gene lost 6 bases and the J gene lost 6 bases, with 8 bases spanning the gap. Germline-derived CDR1 and CDR2 are MGHDK and SYGVNS. CDR3 DNA: TGTGCCAGCAGGTCGTCCCATGGCTACACCTTC. Translating gives CASRSSHGYTF.

The chain couples TRBV19 to TRBJ2-3; 9 bases match TRBD2. The ends lost 10 bases at V and 2 bases at J; junction bases unmatched: 13. CDR1 is LNHDA and CDR2 is SQIVND in the germline V gene (reference sequence). There are 16 residues in the CDR3. CDR3 sequence (DNA): TGTGCCACCTGCCCCAGAAGGACTAGCGTCACAGATACGCAGTATTTT. Translated: CATCPRRTSVTDTQYF.

The chain carries TRBV7-9 and TRBJ2-2; TRBD2 is a possible D gene (6 bases). CDR1 is SEHNR and CDR2 is FQNEAQ in the germline V gene (reference sequence). The V end lost 3 bases, the J end lost 6 bases, and 8 bases lay between the germline ends. The CDR3 totals 13 residues. Here the CDR3 reads CASSFLAPGELFF. For the CDR3, the DNA is TGTGCCAGCAGCTTTCTAGCGCCCGGGGAGCTGTTTTTT.

The J gene is TRBJ2-1, the V gene TRBV7-3; 13 nucleotides agree with TRBD2. Trimming at V came to 5 bases and at J to 8 bases, leaving 6 bases not matched to a gene. This CDR3 is built from 15 residues. Per germline, CDR1 SGHTA and CDR2 FQGTGA. CDR3 loop: CASSPGLAGTDEQFF. The CDR3 DNA is TGTGCCAGCAGCCCGGGACTAGCGGGAACCGATGAGCAGTTCTTC.

The CDR3: CASSDLGQGDEQYF. The CDR3, as DNA: TGTGCCAGCAGTGATTTGGGACAGGGAGACGAGCAGTACTTC. V usage is TRBV2 and J usage is TRBJ2-7, with TRBD1 matching 9 bases. The CDR3 spans 14 residues. Germline assignment: CDR1 SNHLY and CDR2 FYNNEI. The trim removed 3 bases at V and 5 bases at J, leaving 5 bases unmatched.

The rearrangement links TRBV6-6 to TRBJ1-1; D is possibly TRBD1 (5 bases). The germline gives CDR1 MNHNY, CDR2 SVGAGI (reference sequence). Trimming stripped 5 bases from V and 7 bases from J, with 14 bases between. CDR3 length equals 13 residues. The CDR3 is CASSPAGLGEAFF. CDR3 DNA sequence: TGTGCCAGCAGTCCCGCAGGGTTGGGTGAAGCTTTCTTT.

The gene calls are TRBV7-2 and TRBJ2-7; unclear D gene. V lost 5 bases and J lost 0, with 14 bases in between. Germline V gene data show CDR1 as SGHTA and CDR2 as FQGNSA. The CDR3 length is 15 residues. In DNA form, the CDR3 reads TGTGCCAGCAGCCCATCGACCTGGAGCTCCTACGAGCAGTACTTC. This gives the protein CASSPSTWSSYEQYF.

CDR3 protein: CASSPRTRIQETQYF. Written as DNA, the CDR3 is TGTGCCAGCAGCCCGCGGACTAGGATCCAAGAGACCCAGTACTTC. The chain joins TRBV7-6 to TRBJ2-5, with TRBD2 matching 7 bases. The J segment lost 1 base and the V segment lost 5 bases, leaving 7 bases of the junction unmatched. CDR1 is SGHVS and CDR2 is FNYEAQ in the germline V gene. The CDR3 contains 15 residues.

The chain carries TRBV4-2 and TRBJ2-7; D ambiguous. The length of the CDR3 is 15 residues. Trimming pared 1 base from V and 4 bases from J, leaving 14 bases between. CDR1 and CDR2 (germline): LGHNA, YNFKEQ. CDR3 in amino acids: CASSQVSLGHYEQYF. The DNA of the CDR3 is TGTGCCAGCAGCCAAGTCTCCCTTGGGCATTACGAGCAGTACTTC.

The chain couples TRBV2 to TRBJ1-4, with D perhaps matching TRBD1 (5 bases). Deletions cut 4 bases from V and 4 bases from J, with 10 bases between. This CDR3 has 14 amino acids. In germline, CDR1 is SNHLY, CDR2 FYNNEI. This CDR3 is CASSGSGYNEKLFF. The CDR3 DNA is TGTGCCAGCAGTGGGTCAGGGTATAATGAAAAACTGTTTTTT.

This chain joins TRBV4-1 and TRBJ2-1; D perhaps matches TRBD2 (7 bases). The CDR3 sequence is 18 residues long. The germline CDR1 and CDR2 sequences are MGHRA and YSYEKL. V was clipped by 0 bases and J by 3 bases, with 18 bases between them. The CDR3 nucleotides are TGCGCCAGCAGCCAAGATCAGGGGAGGGAGGATAGCTACAATGAGCAGTTCTTC. Protein product: CASSQDQGREDSYNEQFF.

This clone was recorded once. CDR3 loop: CASSLLYTDTQYF. CDR3 sequence (DNA): TGTGCCAGCAGCTTATTGTACACAGATACGCAGTATTTT. The rearrangement links TRBV7-6 to TRBJ2-3; D unclear. The CDR3 runs to 13 residues. V dropped 2 bases and J dropped 2 bases, with 5 bases sitting between them. Germline CDR1 SGHVS, CDR2 FNYEAQ.

The chain couples TRBV18 to TRBJ1-1, with TRBD1 as a possible D gene (5 bases). CDR3 size: 15 residues. Per germline, CDR1 KGHSH and CDR2 LQKENI. The germline V and J ends were trimmed by 6 bases and 0 bases, with 14 bases remaining between them. The CDR3 protein is CASSSSRDLNTEAFF. The CDR3 bases are TGTGCCAGCTCCTCCTCCAGGGATTTGAACACTGAAGCTTTCTTT.

J is TRBJ2-1 and V is TRBV5-1, with 13 bases aligning to TRBD2. The V gene end was trimmed by 4 bases and the J gene end by 4 bases; junction bases not matched to a gene: 8. CDR1 and CDR2 from the germline V gene are SGHRS and YFSETQ. This CDR3 is 17 amino acids long. CDR3 coding DNA: TGCGCCAGCAGCCCGGGACTAGCGGGGCTAATTTACAATGAGCAGTTCTTC. It codes for CASSPGLAGLIYNEQFF. Drawing the rest from reference TRBV5-1 and TRBJ2-1, the complete variable domain is KAGVTQTPRYLIKTRGQQVTLSCSPISGHRSVSWYQQTPGQGLQFLFEYFSETQRNKGNFPGRFSGRQFSNSRSEMNVSTLELGDSALYLCASSPGLAGLIYNEQFFGPGTRLTVL.

The J gene is TRBJ2-3, the V gene TRBV28; TRBD2 aligns across 11 bases. The V and J ends lost 9 bases and 0 bases, in that order; junction bases with no gene match: 2. This CDR3 has 14 amino acids. Germline V gene data show CDR1 as MDHEN and CDR2 as SYDVKM. CDR3 nucleotides: TGTGCCAGTAGGACTAGCGGGAGCACAGATACGCAGTATTTT. Amino acids: CASRTSGSTDTQYF.

The V call is TRBV27, the J call TRBJ2-3, with D uncertain. This CDR3 is 16 amino acids long. The V gene's germline CDR1 is MNHEY and CDR2 SMNVEV (reference sequence). The V end lost 2 bases, the J end lost 6 bases, and 18 bases lay between the germline ends. CDR3 nucleotides: TGTGCCAGCAGTTTACGCGGTGCTTTGAGGTCGGATACGCAGTATTTT. Protein product: CASSLRGALRSDTQYF.

The CDR3: CASSRGQGDHYGYTF. DNA for the CDR3: TGCGCCAGCAGCCGAGGACAGGGGGATCACTATGGCTACACCTTC. This rearrangement joins TRBV4-3 to TRBJ1-2, with 10 bases matching TRBD1. Germline CDR1 reads LGHNA; CDR2 reads YSLEER. The CDR3 is made up of 15 amino acids. With 4 bases clipped from V and 3 bases from J, the junction kept 5 bases outside the gene matches.

The V gene is TRBV5-6, the J gene TRBJ2-7, with 10 nucleotides matching TRBD2. The CDR3 length is 19 residues. Germline V CDR1 and CDR2: SGHDT, YYEEEE. Trimming cost V 0 bases and J 5 bases; bases outside gene matches: 17. CDR3 DNA: TGTGCCAGCAGCTTGGCCGGTACTAGCGGGATACTCTTAGTTGACGAGCAGTACTTC. This translates into CASSLAGTSGILLVDEQYF.

The chain carries TRBV9 and TRBJ2-1; D possibly corresponds to TRBD2 (6 bases). V gave up 4 bases and J gave up 8 bases, with 16 bases separating them. CDR1 and CDR2 (germline): SGDLS, YYNGEE. The CDR3 is made up of 14 amino acids. DNA for the CDR3: TGTGCCAGCAGCTCCCTTGGAGGGCTAGATGAGCAGTTCTTC. It encodes CASSSLGGLDEQFF.

The chain recombines TRBV4-1 with TRBJ2-3; 11 nucleotides match TRBD2. The germline gives CDR1 MGHRA, CDR2 YSYEKL. The CDR3 consists of 15 residues. With V trimmed by 5 bases and J by 3 bases, 4 bases remained unmatched. CDR3 region: CASSGSGRETDTQYF. The CDR3 nucleotides are TGCGCCAGCAGCGGTAGCGGGAGGGAGACAGATACGCAGTATTTT.